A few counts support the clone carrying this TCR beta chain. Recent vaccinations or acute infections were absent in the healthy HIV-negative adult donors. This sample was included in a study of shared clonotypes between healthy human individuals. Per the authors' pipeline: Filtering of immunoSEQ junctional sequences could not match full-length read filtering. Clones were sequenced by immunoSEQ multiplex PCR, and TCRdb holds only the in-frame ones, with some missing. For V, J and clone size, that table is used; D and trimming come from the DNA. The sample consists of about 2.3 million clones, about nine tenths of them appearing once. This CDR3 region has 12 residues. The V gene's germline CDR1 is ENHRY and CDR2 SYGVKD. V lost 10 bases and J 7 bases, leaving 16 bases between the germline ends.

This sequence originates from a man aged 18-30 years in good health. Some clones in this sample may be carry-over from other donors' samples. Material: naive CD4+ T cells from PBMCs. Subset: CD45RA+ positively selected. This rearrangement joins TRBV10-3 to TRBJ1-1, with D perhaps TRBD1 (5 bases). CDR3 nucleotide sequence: TGTGCCACCCAGGGCCTTGGAGGTGAAGCTTTCTTT. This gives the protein CATQGLGGEAFF.